Listed below are T cell receptor beta chains from one sample, sequenced in a study of shared clonotypes between healthy human individuals. Libraries were prepared by immunoSEQ multiplex PCR; TCRdb keeps only in-frame clonotypes and omits some of them. The sample has fewer than 800,000 clones; 92% are singletons. Sequencing used naive CD8+ T cells sorted from blood. These TCRs come from a man aged 30 to 45 in good health. The CDR3 runs from the conserved cysteine through the conserved F or W. Fields, in order: V gene, D gene, J gene, clone size, CDR3 protein, CDR3 DNA. D genes are given only for firm matches. Not all rows give a size; the values are once, few, many and, for expanded clones, a class.

>TRBV5-8|TRBD1|TRBJ1-1|.
CASSFRDRASEAFF
TGTGCCAGCAGCTTCCGGGACAGGGCTTCTGAAGCTTTCTTT
>TRBV20-1|.|TRBJ2-3|.
CSAGFTDTQYF
TGCAGTGCGGGGTTCACAGATACGCAGTATTTT
>TRBV7-9|TRBD2|TRBJ2-1|.
CASSGGLAGGPSNEQFF
TGTGCCAGCAGCGGTGGACTAGCGGGAGGGCCCTCTAATGAGCAGTTCTTC
>TRBV6-5|.|TRBJ2-5|.
CASSYLLDSGETQYF
TGTGCCAGCAGTTACTTATTGGACAGCGGAGAGACCCAGTACTTC
>TRBV29-1|.|TRBJ2-7|.
CSVDPGKTSYEQYF
TGCAGCGTTGATCCAGGTAAGACCTCCTACGAGCAGTACTTC
>TRBV2|.|TRBJ2-5|.
CASLRETQYF
TGTGCCAGCTTGAGAGAGACCCAGTACTTC
>TRBV11-2|.|TRBJ2-2|.
CASSLGVTGELFF
TGTGCCAGCAGCTTAGGTGTGACCGGGGAGCTGTTTTTT
>TRBV30|.|TRBJ2-1|.
CAWSTIGVYNEQFF
TGTGCCTGGAGTACGATTGGGGTCTACAATGAGCAGTTCTTC
>TRBV19|.|TRBJ2-7|.
CASSMRDGSYEQYF
TGTGCCAGTAGTATGAGGGACGGTTCCTACGAGCAGTACTTC
>TRBV2|TRBD2|TRBJ2-3|.
CASGTSGRRADTQYF
TGTGCCAGCGGCACTAGCGGGAGAAGGGCAGATACGCAGTATTTT
>TRBV27|TRBD1|TRBJ1-3|.
CASSKTGTGNTIYF
TGTGCCAGCAGTAAGACAGGGACTGGAAACACCATATATTTT
>TRBV4-1|TRBD1|TRBJ2-1|few
CASSQADRGVNEQFF
TGCGCCAGCAGCCAAGCCGACAGGGGGGTAAATGAGCAGTTCTTC
>TRBV9|TRBD1|TRBJ2-5|.
CASSVGLRTGGTETQYF
TGTGCCAGCAGCGTAGGTCTCCGGACAGGGGGCACGGAGACCCAGTACTTC
>TRBV4-2|.|TRBJ1-5|.
CASSQNGGQPQHF
TGTGCCAGCAGCCAGAACGGGGGGCAGCCCCAGCATTTT
>TRBV7-8|.|TRBJ2-5|.
CASSLEWEEGLVEETQYF
TGTGCCAGCAGCTTAGAATGGGAGGAGGGGTTGGTAGAAGAGACCCAGTACTTC
>TRBV30|TRBD1|TRBJ2-7|.
CAWSHGTDYEQYF
TGTGCCTGGAGTCACGGGACAGACTACGAGCAGTACTTC
>TRBV2|TRBD2|TRBJ2-2|.
CASTWLAGDLTGELFF
TGTGCCAGCACCTGGCTAGCGGGAGACCTCACCGGGGAGCTGTTTTTT
>TRBV28|.|TRBJ2-7|once
CASSPRVTGAKDEQYF
TGTGCCAGCAGCCCTAGAGTCACAGGCGCTAAGGACGAGCAGTACTTC
>TRBV7-9|TRBD1|TRBJ2-1|.
CASSPVGTGVDEQFF
TGTGCCAGCAGCCCAGTAGGGACAGGGGTGGATGAGCAGTTCTTC
>TRBV19|.|TRBJ1-1|.
CASSITPRQNTEAFF
TGTGCCAGTAGTATAACCCCCAGACAGAACACTGAAGCTTTCTTT
>TRBV6-5|.|TRBJ2-7|.
CASGPDDDYEQYF
TGTGCCAGCGGGCCTGACGACGACTACGAGCAGTACTTC
>TRBV7-9|TRBD2|TRBJ2-2|.
CASRMGLAGGTGELFF
TGTGCCAGCAGAATGGGACTAGCTGGGGGGACCGGGGAGCTGTTTTTT
>TRBV4-1|TRBD1|TRBJ2-1|.
CASSNRPGQQRNEQFF
TGCGCCAGCAGCAACCGACCGGGACAGCAACGGAATGAGCAGTTCTTC
>TRBV9|.|TRBJ1-1|.
CASSVERNTEAFF
TGTGCCAGCAGCGTAGAGAGGAACACTGAAGCTTTCTTT
>TRBV5-5|TRBD2|TRBJ2-2|.
CASSTGLAGAWRRTGELFF
TGTGCCAGCAGCACGGGACTAGCGGGGGCCTGGAGGCGTACCGGGGAGCTGTTTTTT
>TRBV9|.|TRBJ1-2|.
CASSVQFRSPGYTF
TGTGCCAGCAGCGTTCAGTTCAGGAGTCCTGGCTACACCTTC
>TRBV4-3|TRBD2|TRBJ2-7|.
CASSRGVAGTYEQYF
TGCGCCAGCAGCCGCGGGGTAGCGGGAACCTACGAGCAGTACTTC
>TRBV6-6|.|TRBJ2-4|.
CASSYEATSAKNIQYF
TGTGCCAGCAGTTACGAGGCTACTAGTGCCAAAAACATTCAGTACTTC